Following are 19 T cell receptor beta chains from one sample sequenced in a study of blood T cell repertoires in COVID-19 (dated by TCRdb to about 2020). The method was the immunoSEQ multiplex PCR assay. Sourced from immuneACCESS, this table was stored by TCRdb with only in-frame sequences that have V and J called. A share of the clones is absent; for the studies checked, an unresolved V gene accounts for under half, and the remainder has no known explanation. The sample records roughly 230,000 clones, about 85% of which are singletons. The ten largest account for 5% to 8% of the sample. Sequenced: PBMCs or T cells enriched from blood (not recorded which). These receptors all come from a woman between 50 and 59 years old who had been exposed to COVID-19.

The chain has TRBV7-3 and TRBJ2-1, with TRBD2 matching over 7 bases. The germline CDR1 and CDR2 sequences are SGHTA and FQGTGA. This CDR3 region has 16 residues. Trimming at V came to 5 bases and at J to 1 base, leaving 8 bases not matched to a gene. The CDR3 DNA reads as TGTGCCAGCAGCCTCGACCCTAGCGGTTCCTACAATGAGCAGTTCTTC. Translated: CASSLDPSGSYNEQFF.

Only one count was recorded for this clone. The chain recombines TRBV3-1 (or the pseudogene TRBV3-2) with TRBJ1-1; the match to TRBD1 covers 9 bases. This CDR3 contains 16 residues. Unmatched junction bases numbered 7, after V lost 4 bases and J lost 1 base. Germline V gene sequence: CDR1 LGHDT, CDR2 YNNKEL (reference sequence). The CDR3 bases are TGTGCCAGCAGCCGTACAGGGGGCGGTGGGAACACTGAAGCTTTCTTT. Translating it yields CASSRTGGGGNTEAFF.

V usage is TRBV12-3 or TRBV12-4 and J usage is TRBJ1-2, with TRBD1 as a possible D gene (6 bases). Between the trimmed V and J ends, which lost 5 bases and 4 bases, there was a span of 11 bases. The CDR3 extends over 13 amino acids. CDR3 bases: TGTGCCAGCAGTCTACAGGGCGGCTATGGCTACACCTTC. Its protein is CASSLQGGYGYTF.

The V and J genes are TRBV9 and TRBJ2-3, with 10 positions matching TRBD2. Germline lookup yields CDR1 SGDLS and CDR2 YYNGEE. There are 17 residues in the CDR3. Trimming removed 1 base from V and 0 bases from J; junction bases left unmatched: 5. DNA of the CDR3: TGTGCCAGCAGCGTAAAGGCTAGCGGGGGAAGCACAGATACGCAGTATTTT. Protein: CASSVKASGGSTDTQYF.

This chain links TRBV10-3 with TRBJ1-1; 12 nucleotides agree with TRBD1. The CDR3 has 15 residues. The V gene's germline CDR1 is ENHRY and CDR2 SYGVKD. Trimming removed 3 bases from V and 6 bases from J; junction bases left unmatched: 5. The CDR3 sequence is CAISEGTGGIAEAFF. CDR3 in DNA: TGTGCCATCAGTGAAGGGACAGGGGGCATCGCTGAAGCTTTCTTT.

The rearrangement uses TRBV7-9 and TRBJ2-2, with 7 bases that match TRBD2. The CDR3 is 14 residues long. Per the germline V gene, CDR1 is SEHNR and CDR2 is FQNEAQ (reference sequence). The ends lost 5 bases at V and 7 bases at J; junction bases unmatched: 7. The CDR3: CASSIGLDLGELFF. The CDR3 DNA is TGTGCCAGCAGCATCGGACTAGACCTCGGGGAGCTGTTTTTT. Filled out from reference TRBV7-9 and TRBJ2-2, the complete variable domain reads DTGVSQNPRHKITKRGQNVTFRCDPISEHNRLYWYRQTLGQGPEFLTYFQNEAQLEKSRLLSDRFSAERPKGSFSTLEIQRTEQGDSAMYLCASSIGLDLGELFFGEGSRLTVL.

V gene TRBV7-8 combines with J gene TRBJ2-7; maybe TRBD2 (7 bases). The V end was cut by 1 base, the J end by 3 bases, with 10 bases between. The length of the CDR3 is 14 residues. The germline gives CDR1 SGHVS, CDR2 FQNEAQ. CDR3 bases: TGTGCCAGCAGCTTAGTAAGGGGGGGCTACGAGCAGTACTTC. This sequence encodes CASSLVRGGYEQYF.

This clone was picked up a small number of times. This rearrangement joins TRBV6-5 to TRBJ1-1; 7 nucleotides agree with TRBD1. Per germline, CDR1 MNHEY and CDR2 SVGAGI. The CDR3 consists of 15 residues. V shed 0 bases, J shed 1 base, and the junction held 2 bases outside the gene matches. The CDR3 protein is CASSYSTGKNTEAFF. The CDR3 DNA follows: TGTGCCAGCAGTTACTCGACAGGGAAGAACACTGAAGCTTTCTTT.

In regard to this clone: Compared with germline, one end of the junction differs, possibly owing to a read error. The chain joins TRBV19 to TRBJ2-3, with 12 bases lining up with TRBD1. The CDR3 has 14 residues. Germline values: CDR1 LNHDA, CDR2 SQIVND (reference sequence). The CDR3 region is CASAGTGGTDTQYF. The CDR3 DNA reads TGTGCCAGTGCAGGGACAGGGGGCACCGATACGCAGTATTTT.

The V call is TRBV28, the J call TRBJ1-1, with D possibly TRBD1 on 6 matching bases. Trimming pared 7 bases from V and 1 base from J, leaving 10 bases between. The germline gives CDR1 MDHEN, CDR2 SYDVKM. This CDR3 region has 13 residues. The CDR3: CASILTGNTEAFF. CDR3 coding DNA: TGTGCCAGCATCCTGACAGGGAACACTGAAGCTTTCTTT. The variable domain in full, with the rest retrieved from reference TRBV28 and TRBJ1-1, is DVKVTQSSRYLVKRTGEKVFLECVQDMDHENMFWYRQDPGLGLRLIYFSYDVKMKEKGDIPEGYSVSREKKERFSLILESASTNQTSMYLCASILTGNTEAFFGQGTRLTVV.

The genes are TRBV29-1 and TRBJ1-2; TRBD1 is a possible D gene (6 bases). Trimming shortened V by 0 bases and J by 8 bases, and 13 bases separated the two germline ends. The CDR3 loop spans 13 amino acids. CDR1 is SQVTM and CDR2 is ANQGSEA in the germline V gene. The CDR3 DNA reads TGCAGCGTTGAAGATCGACAGGTCGGCGGCTACACCTTC. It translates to CSVEDRQVGGYTF.

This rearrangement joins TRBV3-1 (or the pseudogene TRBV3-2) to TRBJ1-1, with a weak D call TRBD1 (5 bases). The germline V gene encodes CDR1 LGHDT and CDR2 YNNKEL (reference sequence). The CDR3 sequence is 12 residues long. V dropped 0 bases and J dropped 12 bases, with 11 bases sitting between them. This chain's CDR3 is CASSQEGGTSFF. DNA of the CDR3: TGTGCCAGCAGCCAAGAGGGGGGGACGTCTTTCTTT.

CDR3 DNA sequence: TGTGCCAGCAGTTTTCAGTCGGGCAGGGGGGATACCGGGGAGCTGTTTTTT. It yields the protein CASSFQSGRGDTGELFF. The V gene is TRBV27, the J gene TRBJ2-2; the D gene is possibly TRBD1 (7 bases). The CDR3 consists of 17 residues. CDR1 and CDR2 from the germline V gene are MNHEY and SMNVEV (reference sequence). Between the trimmed V and J ends, which lost 3 bases and 5 bases, there was a span of 19 bases.

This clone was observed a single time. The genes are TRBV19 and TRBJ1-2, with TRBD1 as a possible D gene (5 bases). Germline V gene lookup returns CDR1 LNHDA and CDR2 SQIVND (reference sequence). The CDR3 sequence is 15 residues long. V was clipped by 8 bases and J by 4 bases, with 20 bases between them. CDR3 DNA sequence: TGTGCCAGTTCGGCAGGGCATCCAACTGCCTATGGCTACACCTTC. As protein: CASSAGHPTAYGYTF.

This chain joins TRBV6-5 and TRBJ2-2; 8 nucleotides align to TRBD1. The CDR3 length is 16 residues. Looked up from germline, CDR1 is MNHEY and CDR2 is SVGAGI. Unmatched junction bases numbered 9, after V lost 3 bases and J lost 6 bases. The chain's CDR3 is CASSYGQGAVAGELFF. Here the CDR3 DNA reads TGTGCCAGCAGTTATGGTCAGGGGGCGGTGGCCGGGGAGCTGTTTTTT.

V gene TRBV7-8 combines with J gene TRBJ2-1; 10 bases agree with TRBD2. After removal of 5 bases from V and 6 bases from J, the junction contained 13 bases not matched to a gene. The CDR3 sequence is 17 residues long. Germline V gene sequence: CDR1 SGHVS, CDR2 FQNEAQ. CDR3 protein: CASSPDGRLAGSNEQFF. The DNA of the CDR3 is TGTGCCAGCAGCCCCGACGGAAGACTAGCGGGCTCCAATGAGCAGTTCTTC.

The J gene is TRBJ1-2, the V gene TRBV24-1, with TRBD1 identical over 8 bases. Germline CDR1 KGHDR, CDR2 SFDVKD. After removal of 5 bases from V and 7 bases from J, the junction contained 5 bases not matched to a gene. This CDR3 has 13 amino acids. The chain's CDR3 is CATSAGGASGYTF. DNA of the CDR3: TGTGCCACCAGTGCAGGGGGCGCGTCTGGCTACACCTTC.

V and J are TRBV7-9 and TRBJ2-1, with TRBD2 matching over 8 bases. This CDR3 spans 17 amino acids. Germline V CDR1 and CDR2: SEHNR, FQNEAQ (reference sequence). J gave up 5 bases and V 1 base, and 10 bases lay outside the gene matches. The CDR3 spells CASSLGVLAGLDNEQFF. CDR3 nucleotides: TGTGCCAGCAGCTTAGGGGTCCTAGCGGGCCTTGACAATGAGCAGTTCTTC.

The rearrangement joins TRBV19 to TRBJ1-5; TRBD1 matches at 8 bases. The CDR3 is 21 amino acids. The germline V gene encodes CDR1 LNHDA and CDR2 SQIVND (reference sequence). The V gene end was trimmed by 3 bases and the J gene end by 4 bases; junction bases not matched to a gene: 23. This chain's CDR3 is CASSIRRQGAFSRIANQPQHF. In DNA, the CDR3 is TGTGCCAGTAGTATCCGGCGTCAGGGGGCTTTTAGCCGGATCGCAAATCAGCCCCAGCATTTT.